This TCR beta chain was obtained from a study of blood T cells in healthy people across ages. Findings of the study overall: PBMCs that were unsorted prevented a conclusive naive versus antigen-experienced comparison. Naive T cell percentage strongly correlated with TCR beta diversity.

V lost 3 bases and J lost 5; bases outside the gene matches: 8. The length of the CDR3 is 15 residues. Combining a sample-barcoded 5' primer with a J-beta primer mix, a second PCR ran for roughly 6 to 12 cycles. Carrying 12 random nucleotides, a template-switch adaptor labeled each individual cDNA molecule. TCRdb used MiXCR to reprocess the 5' RACE reads, holding one entry per CDR3 protein. The sample lists about 1.1 million distinct CDR3 sequences, roughly two fifths occurring once. The sample holds a few counts of this clonotype. The antigen remains undetermined. This receptor was identified in a man between 18 and 29 years old in good health. Specimen: blood. The chain carries TRBV12-3 or TRBV12-4 and TRBJ1-2; 8 bases are a match to TRBD1. CDR3: CASSLGTGGGYGYTF. Written as DNA, the CDR3 is TGTGCCAGCAGTTTGGGAACAGGGGGAGGGTATGGCTACACCTTC.